What follows are 24 T cell receptor beta chains derived from one specimen sequenced in a study of blood T cell repertoires in COVID-19. Generated by immunoSEQ multiplex PCR, the TCRdb table keeps only in-frame clones and is missing some. The sample consists of 55,000 to 95,000 clones, roughly 79% of them appearing once. Sequenced input: peripheral blood. These receptors were taken from a woman aged 70-85 years with acute or convalescent COVID-19.

There are a few counts of this clone. The chain couples TRBV15 to TRBJ2-3; TRBD2 might be the D (6 bases). This CDR3 spans 15 amino acids. The germline V gene encodes CDR1 LNHNV and CDR2 YYDKDF (reference sequence). Trimming cost V 4 bases and J 3 bases, with 14 bases left between them. The CDR3 region has the DNA TGTGCCACCAGCACGAGCGGGTACCGGACAGATACGCAGTATTTT. Translating gives CATSTSGYRTDTQYF.

This clone was observed a few times. The genes are TRBV5-5 and TRBJ2-7; a weak D match, TRBD2 (5 bases). The germline V gene encodes CDR1 SGHKS and CDR2 YYEKEE (reference sequence). The V gene lost 4 bases and the J gene lost 6 bases, with 23 bases spanning the gap. The CDR3 runs 16 residues. CDR3 bases: TGTGCCAGCAGCCTACCTATTGGGTTTGAGGGAAGCGAGCAGTACTTC. This gives the protein CASSLPIGFEGSEQYF.

The chain couples TRBV6-5 to TRBJ2-3; tentatively, D is TRBD1 (5 bases). From germline, CDR1 is MNHEY and CDR2 SVGAGI. V was trimmed by 6 bases and J by 6 bases, leaving 13 bases between them. CDR3 length equals 13 residues. CDR3 sequence: CASRSHDSDTQYF. The DNA of the CDR3 is TGTGCCAGCAGGTCCCACGACAGCGATACGCAGTATTTT.

The chain couples TRBV5-8 to TRBJ2-5; TRBD1 agrees at 8 bases. V lost 4 bases, J lost 5 bases, and 10 bases stayed unmatched. This CDR3 has 15 residues. Germline V gene lookup returns CDR1 SGHTS and CDR2 YDEGEE. The CDR3 sequence: CASSLDRGLVETQYF. The DNA for the CDR3 is TGTGCCAGCAGCCTAGACAGGGGATTAGTCGAGACCCAGTACTTC.

The V gene is TRBV6-5, the J gene TRBJ2-1; 11 positions match TRBD2. The CDR3 is 14 amino acids. The junction had 6 bases not matched to a gene; V was cut back by 4 bases and J by 10 bases. Germline V gives CDR1 MNHEY, CDR2 SVGAGI. The CDR3 DNA reads as TGTGCCAGCAGTTCCGGGACTAGCGGCTTAGAGCAGTTCTTC. The encoded protein is CASSSGTSGLEQFF.

The gene calls are TRBV2 and TRBJ1-5, with a tentative D call TRBD1 (6 bases). This CDR3 is built from 15 residues. V shed 4 bases and J shed 6 bases, with 16 bases lying between them. Looked up from germline, CDR1 is SNHLY and CDR2 is FYNNEI. In DNA form, the CDR3 reads TGTGCCAGCAGTGTCAACCGGGGGGCGGGTCAGCCCCAGCATTTT. It is translated as CASSVNRGAGQPQHF.

The chain joins TRBV11-3 to TRBJ2-1, with TRBD2 matching over 7 bases. The V segment lost 0 bases and the J segment 0 bases; nucleotides outside the gene matches: 11. CDR1 and CDR2 (germline): SGHNT, YENEEA. This CDR3 has 19 residues. DNA of the CDR3: TGTGCCAGCAGCTTAGAAGGTGCTAGCGGTTATAGCTCCTACAATGAGCAGTTCTTC. It is translated as CASSLEGASGYSSYNEQFF.

This chain connects TRBV6-5 to TRBJ2-7; TRBD1 is a possible D gene (6 bases). V lost 4 bases and J lost 4, with 11 bases in between. The germline CDR1 and CDR2 sequences are MNHEY and SVGAGI. The CDR3 has 13 amino acids. The CDR3 DNA reads TGTGCCAGCAGTTTTACCAGGGGTTACGAGCAGTACTTC. Its translation: CASSFTRGYEQYF.

V and J are TRBV30 and TRBJ1-2; TRBD1 is a possible D gene (6 bases). The CDR3 contains 14 residues. Between the trimmed V and J ends, which lost 2 bases and 7 bases, there was a span of 17 bases. The germline V gene has CDR1 GTSNPN and CDR2 SVGIG (reference sequence). In DNA, the CDR3 is TGTGCCTGGAGTACCACAGGGTTTGGAGCTGGCTACACCTTC. It yields the protein CAWSTTGFGAGYTF.

The V and J genes are TRBV4-1 and TRBJ1-2, with a tentative D call TRBD1 (6 bases). The V gene's germline CDR1 is MGHRA and CDR2 YSYEKL. The germline V and J ends were trimmed by 1 base and 5 bases, with 17 bases remaining between them. The CDR3 length is 16 residues. The CDR3 coding sequence is TGCGCCAGCAGCCAAGTCCTAGGAACAGGGAGTTATGGCTACACCTTC. Translating it yields CASSQVLGTGSYGYTF.

This sequence joins TRBV7-8 and TRBJ1-6, with D perhaps matching TRBD1 (6 bases). This CDR3 region has 17 residues. V lost 4 bases and J lost 4, with 17 bases in between. CDR1 is SGHVS, CDR2 FQNEAQ, per germline. Here the CDR3 reads CASSSSGAESYNSPLHF. DNA for the CDR3: TGTGCCAGCAGCTCCTCAGGGGCAGAATCGTATAATTCACCCCTCCACTTT.

V usage is TRBV5-6 and J usage is TRBJ2-5, with a weak D call TRBD1 (6 bases). The CDR3 has 14 amino acids. Deletions cut 0 bases from V and 8 bases from J, with 14 bases between. From germline, CDR1 is SGHDT and CDR2 YYEEEE. CDR3 region: CASSLAAGVKTQYF. In DNA form, the CDR3 reads TGTGCCAGCAGCTTGGCGGCAGGGGTAAAAACCCAGTACTTC. Drawing the rest from reference TRBV5-6 and TRBJ2-5, the complete variable domain is DAGVTQSPTHLIKTRGQQVTLRCSPKSGHDTVSWYQQALGQGPQFIFQYYEEEERQRGNFPDRFSGHQFPNYSSELNVNALLLGDSALYLCASSLAAGVKTQYFGPGTRLLVL.

This clone is a singleton in its sample. For the CDR3, the DNA is TGTGCCAGCAGCGCGACAGTTCTGAACACTGAAGCTTTCTTT. Translation: CASSATVLNTEAFF. The chain joins TRBV9 to TRBJ1-1; perhaps TRBD1 as D (5 bases). Trimming removed 3 bases from V and 0 bases from J, with 9 bases in between. CDR1 and CDR2 from the germline V gene are SGDLS and YYNGEE. CDR3 length: 14 amino acids.

The CDR3 loop is CASSLQGRNEKLFF. CDR3 nucleotides: TGCGCCAGCAGCTTACAGGGACGTAATGAAAAACTGTTTTTT. V and J are TRBV5-1 and TRBJ1-4, with D maybe TRBD1 (6 bases). CDR3 length: 14 amino acids. Per the germline V gene, CDR1 is SGHRS and CDR2 is YFSETQ. The V gene lost 2 bases and the J gene lost 4 bases, with 9 bases spanning the gap. Filled out from reference TRBV5-1 and TRBJ1-4, the complete variable domain reads KAGVTQTPRYLIKTRGQQVTLSCSPISGHRSVSWYQQTPGQGLQFLFEYFSETQRNKGNFPGRFSGRQFSNSRSEMNVSTLELGDSALYLCASSLQGRNEKLFFGSGTQLSVL.

Only one count was recorded for this clone. This chain links TRBV7-2 with TRBJ1-6, with D perhaps TRBD1 (5 bases). Germline V gene lookup returns CDR1 SGHTA and CDR2 FQGNSA. The V end lost 1 base, the J end lost 9 bases, and 13 bases lay between the germline ends. The CDR3 has 15 residues. This CDR3 is CASSLVARVVSPLHF. The CDR3 nucleotides read TGTGCCAGCAGCTTAGTCGCCAGGGTCGTTTCACCCCTCCACTTT. Complete variable domain (other parts from reference TRBV7-2 and TRBJ1-6): GAGVSQSPSNKVTEKGKDVELRCDPISGHTALYWYRQSLGQGLEFLIYFQGNSAPDKSGLPSDRFSAERTGGSVSTLTIQRTQQEDSAVYLCASSLVARVVSPLHFGNGTRLTVT.

This clone was picked up a small number of times. The chain recombines TRBV6-4 with TRBJ1-4; D unclear. Looked up from germline, CDR1 is MRHNA and CDR2 is SNTAGT. V lost 3 bases and J lost 5, with 7 bases in between. The CDR3 spans 13 residues. The CDR3 sequence is CASSESQNEKLFF. CDR3 sequence (DNA): TGTGCCAGCAGTGAATCGCAGAATGAAAAACTGTTTTTT.

This clone ranks as medium-sized. The gene calls are TRBV27 and TRBJ1-6, with 8 nucleotides matching TRBD1. The germline CDR1 and CDR2 sequences are MNHEY and SMNVEV (reference sequence). This CDR3 has 15 residues. Germline trimming cut 5 bases from V and 8 bases from J; bases unmatched to any gene: 8. This CDR3 reads CASSHLDRVDSPLHF. Here the CDR3 DNA reads TGTGCCAGCAGTCACTTGGACAGGGTTGATTCACCCCTCCACTTT.

The chain couples TRBV10-3 to TRBJ1-1; possible D gene TRBD1, 5 bases. CDR3 length: 14 residues. Per germline, CDR1 ENHRY and CDR2 SYGVKD. The V and J ends lost 6 bases and 1 base respectively, with 12 bases between them. CDR3 sequence: CAIRGGRGNTEAFF. As DNA, the CDR3 is TGTGCCATCAGGGGCGGAAGGGGGAACACTGAAGCTTTCTTT.

The chain links TRBV28 to TRBJ2-7; no definite D call. CDR1 and CDR2 from the germline V gene are MDHEN and SYDVKM. The CDR3 extends over 12 amino acids. Trimming shortened V by 1 base and J by 3 bases, and 4 bases separated the two germline ends. The CDR3 spells CASSLFGYEQYF. The CDR3 DNA follows: TGTGCCAGCAGTTTATTCGGCTACGAGCAGTACTTC.

The chain joins TRBV28 to TRBJ2-3; 9 bases are a match to TRBD2. Trimming removed 5 bases from V and 0 bases from J; junction bases left unmatched: 3. CDR3 size: 15 residues. Germline V lookup: CDR1 MDHEN, CDR2 SYDVKM. Here the CDR3 reads CASSASGESTDTQYF. DNA of the CDR3: TGTGCCAGCAGTGCTAGCGGGGAGAGCACAGATACGCAGTATTTT.

This clone was recorded a few times. The chain combines TRBV3-1 (or the pseudogene TRBV3-2) with TRBJ2-2; 8 bases match TRBD2. Per germline, CDR1 LGHDT and CDR2 YNNKEL (reference sequence). The J segment lost 1 base and the V segment lost 3 bases, leaving 4 bases of the junction unmatched. This CDR3 has 16 amino acids. The CDR3, as DNA: TGTGCCAGCAGCCACCATAGCGGGGTGAACACCGGGGAGCTGTTTTTT. Protein sequence: CASSHHSGVNTGELFF.

V gene TRBV5-1 combines with J gene TRBJ2-5; maybe TRBD1 (7 bases). Between the trimmed V and J ends, which lost 0 bases and 5 bases, there was a span of 17 bases. This CDR3 has 16 amino acids. The germline CDR1 and CDR2 sequences are SGHRS and YFSETQ. The CDR3 sequence: CASSLARGRGAETQYF. The CDR3 DNA sequence: TGCGCCAGCAGCTTGGCTAGGGGGCGCGGGGCGGAGACCCAGTACTTC.

The V call is TRBV20-1, the J call TRBJ2-1; no clear D gene. Trimming took off 3 bases at V and 0 bases at J, with 18 bases between the two ends. Germline V lookup: CDR1 DFQATT, CDR2 SNEGSKA (reference sequence). The CDR3 totals 17 residues. CDR3 amino acids: CSASTPLLASSYNEQFF. The DNA for the CDR3 is TGCAGTGCTAGTACCCCATTACTTGCTAGCTCCTACAATGAGCAGTTCTTC.

The gene calls are TRBV5-5 and TRBJ1-4, with 8 bases fitting TRBD1. Germline loops: CDR1 SGHKS, CDR2 YYEKEE (reference sequence). After removal of 4 bases from V and 7 bases from J, the junction contained 9 bases not matched to a gene. The CDR3 extends over 15 amino acids. The CDR3 loop reads CASSHYRGTSEKLFF. The CDR3 coding sequence is TGTGCCAGCAGCCACTACAGGGGGACGAGTGAAAAACTGTTTTTT.